This T cell receptor (beta chain) was retrieved from a study of Ad26.COV2.S vaccination and SARS-CoV-2 variants. Study overall: Intramuscularly, Ad26.COV2.S was given either once or twice, 56 days apart.

Data came from immunoSEQ multiplex PCR; TCRdb stores just in-frame clones and leaves some out. Of more than 300,000 clones listed, approximately 90% are singletons. The treatment was: 15 to 20 received Ad26.COV2.S at low or high dose, single or two shots; 5 received placebo; per-sample allocation not given. All samples were drawn on day 63, counting from the first vaccine or placebo injection. Ad26 vector vaccine expressed Wuhan-strain SARS-CoV-2 spike. The material sequenced was peripheral blood, taken in a trial of Ad26.COV2.S vaccine versus placebo. This clonotype was sampled from a person aged 18 to 65 who received the Ad26.COV2.S COVID-19 vaccine or a placebo.

The CDR3 loop is CASSSKGGEYTEAFF. The CDR3 DNA follows: TGCGCCAGCAGCTCAAAAGGGGGTGAGTACACTGAAGCTTTCTTT. V and J are TRBV5-1 and TRBJ1-1; D is possibly TRBD1 (6 bases). V was pared by 3 bases and J by 3 bases, with 15 bases between. This CDR3 has 15 residues. CDR1 is SGHRS, CDR2 YFSETQ, per germline.